This section outlines one TCR beta chain sequence together with its context. Its target is unknown. Sample barcodes and UMIs were carried by the TCR alpha and TCR beta cDNA libraries that 5'RACE generated with constant-segment primers. Each CDR3 protein gets one entry after TCRdb re-called the 5' RACE reads with MiXCR. The repertoire includes roughly 170,000 distinct CDR3 sequences, 18% of them detected once, and 3.9% sits in the top ten. The data are from a study of T-cell memory formation after mild COVID-19. Overall study findings and caveats: Chiefly within CM and EM were the contracting CD4+ clones; CD8+ ones were within EMRA.

This TCR was sampled from a young man who had mild COVID-19 (a few samples of this study predate the infection). Cell type and time point are not known. Material: PBMCs or a T cell subset sorted from them (not recorded which).

The CDR3: CASSPGPFHSNQPQHF. The DNA for the CDR3 is TGTGCCAGCAGCCCAGGACCGTTTCATAGCAATCAGCCCCAGCATTTT. The J gene is TRBJ1-5, the V gene TRBV11-2; D is unclear. The germline CDR1 and CDR2 sequences are SGHAT and FQNNGV. The CDR3 extends over 16 amino acids. The V gene lost 5 bases and the J gene lost 0 bases, with 14 bases spanning the gap.